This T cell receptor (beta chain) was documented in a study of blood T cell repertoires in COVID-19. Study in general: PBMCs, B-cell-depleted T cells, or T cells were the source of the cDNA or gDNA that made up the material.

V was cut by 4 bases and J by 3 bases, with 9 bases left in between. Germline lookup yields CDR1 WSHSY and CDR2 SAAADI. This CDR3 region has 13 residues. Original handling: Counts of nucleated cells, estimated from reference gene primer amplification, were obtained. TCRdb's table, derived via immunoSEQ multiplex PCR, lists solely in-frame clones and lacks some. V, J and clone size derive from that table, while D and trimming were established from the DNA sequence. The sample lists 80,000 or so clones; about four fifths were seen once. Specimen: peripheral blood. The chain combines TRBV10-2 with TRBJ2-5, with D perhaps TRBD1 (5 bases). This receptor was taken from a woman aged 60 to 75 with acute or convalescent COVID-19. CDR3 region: CASSVDMEETQYF. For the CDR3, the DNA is TGCGCCAGCAGTGTGGACATGGAAGAGACCCAGTACTTC.